A selection of T cell receptor beta chains follows, all from one sample in a study of control samples from healthy donors and cancer patients. Clones were sequenced by immunoSEQ multiplex PCR, and TCRdb holds only the in-frame ones, with some missing. Of approximately 130,000 clones listed, over 75% are singletons. The sample comprised blood. These receptor sequences come from a man aged 55 to 69 in good health. Each CDR3 is given with its conserved first and last residue. D genes are given only for firm matches.

D: -; V: TRBV5-1; J: TRBJ1-6; CDR3: CASKVGENTYNSPLHF
D: -; V: TRBV5-1; J: TRBJ1-6; CDR3: CASNDNKSPLHF
D: -; V: TRBV24-1; J: TRBJ2-7; CDR3: CATSEAGTGGEQYF
D: -; V: TRBV7-9; J: TRBJ2-7; CDR3: CASSPGGFRGGMSYEQYF
D: TRBD1; V: TRBV7-2; J: TRBJ1-5; CDR3: CASSLGGGGQPQHF
D: -; V: TRBV7-9; J: TRBJ1-2; CDR3: CASSSLTVTNYGYTF
D: TRBD1; V: TRBV3-1/TRBV3-2; J: TRBJ2-5; CDR3: CASRIGTGGQETQYF
D: -; V: TRBV3-1/TRBV3-2; J: TRBJ2-7; CDR3: CASSRNDGPYEQYF
D: -; V: TRBV20-1; J: TRBJ1-4; CDR3: CSASPLGTSEKLFF
D: -; V: TRBV7-9; J: TRBJ1-2; CDR3: CASSPTGFYGYTF
D: -; V: TRBV6-5; J: TRBJ1-5; CDR3: CASSQGPSNQPQHF
D: -; V: TRBV19; J: TRBJ2-2; CDR3: CASRITNRDTGELFF
D: TRBD1; V: TRBV2; J: TRBJ1-2; CDR3: CASTPDRRQQGYGYTF
D: TRBD1; V: TRBV3-1/TRBV3-2; J: TRBJ1-5; CDR3: CASSGTDRGQPQHF
D: -; V: TRBV5-6; J: TRBJ1-1; CDR3: CASSLEQSHTEAFF
D: TRBD1; V: TRBV2; J: TRBJ1-5; CDR3: CASSKLQGLGQPQHF
D: -; V: TRBV28; J: TRBJ2-7; CDR3: CASSFGRDPRRYF
D: -; V: TRBV9; J: TRBJ2-2; CDR3: CASSENSNPNTGELFF